A single sample gave rise to the 3 T cell receptor beta chains below, sequenced in a study of PD-1 blockade in classical Hodgkin lymphoma. Brentuximab vedotin exposure varied among the patients, all of whom had relapsed after autologous stem cell transplantation. Generated by immunoSEQ multiplex PCR, the TCRdb table keeps only in-frame clones and is missing some. The table has approximately 150,000 clones, around 73% seen once. Here the sequenced sample was peripheral blood mononuclear cells (PBMCs), taken before the second cycle of nivolumab. The receptor source for this set is a human donor with classical Hodgkin lymphoma.

The chain carries TRBV5-1 and TRBJ2-6, with 7 bases that match TRBD1. The CDR3 consists of 15 residues. The germline V gene has CDR1 SGHRS and CDR2 YFSETQ. V lost 6 bases, J lost 2 bases, and 5 bases stayed unmatched. Written as DNA, the CDR3 is TGCGCCAGCACCCTGACAGGGACTGGGGCCAACGTCCTGACTTTC. Translating it yields CASTLTGTGANVLTF.

The CDR3 nucleotides read TGTGCCAGCATCCCGACAGGGTCTAATGAAAAACTGTTTTTT. Its protein product is CASIPTGSNEKLFF. V and J are TRBV6-6 and TRBJ1-4, with TRBD1 identical over 7 bases. Germline V gene data show CDR1 as MNHNY and CDR2 as SVGAGI (reference sequence). After removal of 7 bases from V and 3 bases from J, the junction contained 5 bases not matched to a gene. CDR3 length: 14 residues.

The table lists this clone with a few counts. V is TRBV2 and J is TRBJ2-2; 14 nucleotides line up with TRBD2. The CDR3 loop spans 16 amino acids. Germline lookup yields CDR1 SNHLY and CDR2 FYNNEI. Unmatched junction bases numbered 11, after V lost 11 bases and J lost 6 bases. CDR3 sequence: CAVKAGTSGGAGELFF. The CDR3 nucleotides read TGTGCCGTCAAGGCCGGGACTAGCGGGGGCGCCGGGGAGCTGTTTTTT.